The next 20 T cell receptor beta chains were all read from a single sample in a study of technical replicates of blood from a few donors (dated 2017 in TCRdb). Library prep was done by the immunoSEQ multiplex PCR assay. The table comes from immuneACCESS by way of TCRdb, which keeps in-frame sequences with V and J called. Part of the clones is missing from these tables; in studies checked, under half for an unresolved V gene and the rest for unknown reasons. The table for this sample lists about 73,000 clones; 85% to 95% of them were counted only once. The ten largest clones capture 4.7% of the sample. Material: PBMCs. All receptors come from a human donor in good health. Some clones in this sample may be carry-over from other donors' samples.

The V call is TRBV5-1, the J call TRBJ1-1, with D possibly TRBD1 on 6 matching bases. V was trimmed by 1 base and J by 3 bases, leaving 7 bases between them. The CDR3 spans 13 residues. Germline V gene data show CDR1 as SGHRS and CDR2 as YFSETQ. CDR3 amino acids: CASSLKGDTEAFF. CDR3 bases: TGCGCCAGCAGCTTGAAGGGGGACACTGAAGCTTTCTTT.

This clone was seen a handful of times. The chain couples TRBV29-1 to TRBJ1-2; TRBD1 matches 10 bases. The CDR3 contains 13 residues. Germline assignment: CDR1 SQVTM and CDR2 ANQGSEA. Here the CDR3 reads CRAPGQGNYGYTF. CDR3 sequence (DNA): TGCAGAGCCCCGGGACAGGGGAACTATGGCTACACCTTC.

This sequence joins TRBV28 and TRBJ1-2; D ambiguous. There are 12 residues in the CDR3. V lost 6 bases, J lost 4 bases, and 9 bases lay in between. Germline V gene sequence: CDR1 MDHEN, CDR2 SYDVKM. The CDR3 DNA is TGTGCCAGCAGCCTAGTCCCCTATGGCTACACCTTC. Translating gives CASSLVPYGYTF.

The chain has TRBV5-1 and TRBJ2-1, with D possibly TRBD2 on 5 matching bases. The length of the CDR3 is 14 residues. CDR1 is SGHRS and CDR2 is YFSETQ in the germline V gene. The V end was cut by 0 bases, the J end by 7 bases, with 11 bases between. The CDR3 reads CASSLEVRENEQFF. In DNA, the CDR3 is TGCGCCAGCAGCTTGGAAGTGAGGGAGAATGAGCAGTTCTTC. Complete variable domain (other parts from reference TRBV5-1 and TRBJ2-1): KAGVTQTPRYLIKTRGQQVTLSCSPISGHRSVSWYQQTPGQGLQFLFEYFSETQRNKGNFPGRFSGRQFSNSRSEMNVSTLELGDSALYLCASSLEVRENEQFFGPGTRLTVL.

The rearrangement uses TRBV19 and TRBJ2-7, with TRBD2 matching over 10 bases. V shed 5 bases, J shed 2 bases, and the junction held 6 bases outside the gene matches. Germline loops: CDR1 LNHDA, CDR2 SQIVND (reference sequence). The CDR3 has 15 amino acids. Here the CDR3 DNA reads TGTGCCAGTAGTCTCGGACTAGCGGTTACCTACGAGCAGTACTTC. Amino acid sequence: CASSLGLAVTYEQYF.

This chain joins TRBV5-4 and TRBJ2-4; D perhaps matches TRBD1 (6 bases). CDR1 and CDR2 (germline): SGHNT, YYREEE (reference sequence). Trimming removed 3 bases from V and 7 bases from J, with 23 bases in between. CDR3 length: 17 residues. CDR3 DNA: TGTGCCAGCAGCTCCGACGGGGACATCCGTAAAAATAACATTCAGTACTTC. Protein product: CASSSDGDIRKNNIQYF.

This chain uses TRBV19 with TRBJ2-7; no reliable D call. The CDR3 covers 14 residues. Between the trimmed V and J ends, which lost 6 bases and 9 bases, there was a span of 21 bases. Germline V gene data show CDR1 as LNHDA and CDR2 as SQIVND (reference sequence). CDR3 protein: CASSQQNPSFGQYF. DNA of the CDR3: TGTGCCAGTAGCCAACAGAACCCCAGCTTCGGGCAGTACTTC.

Here the CDR3 DNA reads TGTGCCAGCAGCCATGGACAGATTACTAGCACAGATACGCAGTATTTT. It translates to CASSHGQITSTDTQYF. The V call is TRBV14, the J call TRBJ2-3; possible D gene TRBD1, 6 bases. Trimming took off 3 bases at V and 0 bases at J, with 13 bases between the two ends. CDR1 and CDR2 (germline): SGHDN, FVKESK. This CDR3 has 16 amino acids.

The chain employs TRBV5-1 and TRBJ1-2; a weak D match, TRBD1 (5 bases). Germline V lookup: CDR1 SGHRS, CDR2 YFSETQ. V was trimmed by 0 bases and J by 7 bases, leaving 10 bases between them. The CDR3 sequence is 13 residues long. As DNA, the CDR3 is TGCGCCAGCAGCTTGGTCCCCAGGGCTGGCTACACCTTC. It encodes CASSLVPRAGYTF.

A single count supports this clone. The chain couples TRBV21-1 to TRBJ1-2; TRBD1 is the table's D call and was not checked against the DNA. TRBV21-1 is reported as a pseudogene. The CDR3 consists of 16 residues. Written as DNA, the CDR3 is TGTGCCAGCAGCAAAGCGGCAGGACAGGGGAACTATGGCTACACCTTC. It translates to CASSKAAGQGNYGYTF.

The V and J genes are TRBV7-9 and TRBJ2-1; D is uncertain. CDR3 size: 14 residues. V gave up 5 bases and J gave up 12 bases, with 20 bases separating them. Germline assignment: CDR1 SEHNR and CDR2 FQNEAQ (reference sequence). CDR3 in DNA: TGTGCCAGCAGCCCAGCCGTTGGCCTCGGCGGGCAGTTCTTC. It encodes CASSPAVGLGGQFF.

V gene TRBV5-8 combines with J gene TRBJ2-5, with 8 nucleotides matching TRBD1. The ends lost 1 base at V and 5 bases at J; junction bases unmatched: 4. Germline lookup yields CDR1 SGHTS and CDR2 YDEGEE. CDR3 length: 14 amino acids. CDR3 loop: CASSLQGARETQYF. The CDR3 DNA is TGTGCCAGCAGCTTGCAGGGGGCCCGGGAGACCCAGTACTTC. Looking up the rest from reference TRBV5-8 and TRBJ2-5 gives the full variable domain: EAGVTQSPTHLIKTRGQQATLRCSPISGHTSVYWYQQALGLGLQFLLWYDEGEERNRGNFPPRFSGRQFPNYSSELNVNALELEDSALYLCASSLQGARETQYFGPGTRLLVL.

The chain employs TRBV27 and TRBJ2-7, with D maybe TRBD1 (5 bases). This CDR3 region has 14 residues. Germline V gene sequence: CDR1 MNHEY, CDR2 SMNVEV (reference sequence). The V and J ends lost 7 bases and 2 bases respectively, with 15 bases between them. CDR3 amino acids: CASTQGALTYEQYF. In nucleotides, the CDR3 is TGTGCCAGCACTCAAGGGGCGTTGACCTACGAGCAGTACTTC.

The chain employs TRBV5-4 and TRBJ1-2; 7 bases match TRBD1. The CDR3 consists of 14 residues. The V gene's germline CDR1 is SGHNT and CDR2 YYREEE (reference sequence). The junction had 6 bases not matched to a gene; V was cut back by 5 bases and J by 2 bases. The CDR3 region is CASRSAGQNYGYTF. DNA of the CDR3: TGTGCCAGCAGGTCCGCGGGACAGAACTATGGCTACACCTTC.

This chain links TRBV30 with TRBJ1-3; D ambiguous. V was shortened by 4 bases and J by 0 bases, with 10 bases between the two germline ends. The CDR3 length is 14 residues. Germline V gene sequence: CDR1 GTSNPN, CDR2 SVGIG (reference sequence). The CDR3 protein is CAWNRGSSGNTIYF. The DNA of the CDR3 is TGTGCCTGGAACCGAGGGAGCTCTGGAAACACCATATATTTT. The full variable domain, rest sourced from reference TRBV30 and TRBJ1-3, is SQTIHQWPATLVQPVGSPLSLECTVEGTSNPNLYWYRQAAGRGLQLLFYSVGIGQISSEVPQNLSASRPQDRQFILSSKKLLLSDSGFYLCAWNRGSSGNTIYFGEGSWLTVV.

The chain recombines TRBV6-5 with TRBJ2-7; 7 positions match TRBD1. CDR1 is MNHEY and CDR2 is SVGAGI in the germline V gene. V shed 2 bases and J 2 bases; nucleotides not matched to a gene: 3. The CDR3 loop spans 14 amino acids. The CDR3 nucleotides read TGTGCCAGCAGTTACATGGGACAGACCTACGAGCAGTACTTC. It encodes CASSYMGQTYEQYF.

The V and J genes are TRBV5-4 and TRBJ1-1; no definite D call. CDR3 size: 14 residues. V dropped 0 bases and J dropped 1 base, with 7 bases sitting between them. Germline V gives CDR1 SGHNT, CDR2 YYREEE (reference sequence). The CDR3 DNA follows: TGTGCCAGCAGCTTGGATATGGCGAACACTGAAGCTTTCTTT. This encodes CASSLDMANTEAFF.

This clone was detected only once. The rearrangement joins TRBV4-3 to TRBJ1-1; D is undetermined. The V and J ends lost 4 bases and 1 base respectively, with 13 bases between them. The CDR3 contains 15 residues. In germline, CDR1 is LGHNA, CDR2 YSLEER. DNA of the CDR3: TGCGCCAGCAGCCCATTCTACCCAGGGAACACTGAAGCTTTCTTT. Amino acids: CASSPFYPGNTEAFF.

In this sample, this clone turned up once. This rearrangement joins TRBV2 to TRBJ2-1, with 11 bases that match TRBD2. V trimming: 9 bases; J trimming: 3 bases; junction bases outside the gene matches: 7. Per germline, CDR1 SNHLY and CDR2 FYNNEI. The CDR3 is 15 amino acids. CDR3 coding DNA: TGTGCCAGTCAACTCGGGACTAGCGGCTACAATGAGCAGTTCTTC. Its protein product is CASQLGTSGYNEQFF.

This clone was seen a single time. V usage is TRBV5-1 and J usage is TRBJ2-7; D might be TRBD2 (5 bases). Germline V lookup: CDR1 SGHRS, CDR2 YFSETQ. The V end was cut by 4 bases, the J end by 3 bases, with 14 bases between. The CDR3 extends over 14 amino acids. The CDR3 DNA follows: TGCGCCAGCAGCCCCGGTGGACTCGGCTACGAGCAGTACTTC. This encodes CASSPGGLGYEQYF.